Below are 21 T cell receptor beta chains sequenced from a single sample in a study of T cell responses to AZD1222 COVID-19 vaccine. Sequenced by immunoSEQ multiplex PCR; TCRdb stores in-frame clones only, minus some. This sample has tens of thousands of clones, with approximately 88% found just once. The sequences come from peripheral blood, collected on day 0 of AZD1222 vaccination. The receptors come from an adult in good health.

The chain combines TRBV28 with TRBJ1-6; D not resolved. Germline V gene sequence: CDR1 MDHEN, CDR2 SYDVKM. Trimming removed 2 bases at V and 9 bases at J, with 5 bases between. There are 12 residues in the CDR3. DNA for the CDR3: TGTGCCAGCAGTTTACAAAGTTCACCCCTCCACTTT. Its translation: CASSLQSSPLHF.

The rearrangement links TRBV12-3 or TRBV12-4 to TRBJ2-3, with D hard to call. This CDR3 region has 12 residues. Deletions cut 6 bases from V and 0 bases from J, with 4 bases between. CDR3 nucleotide sequence: TGTGCCAGCAGCGGGAGCACAGATACGCAGTATTTT. As protein: CASSGSTDTQYF.

The CDR3 DNA follows: TGTGCCAGCAGTTGGGGACAGGGGTCCTACGAGCAGTACTTC. Amino acid sequence: CASSWGQGSYEQYF. This chain joins TRBV27 and TRBJ2-7; TRBD1 matches at 10 bases. The CDR3 sequence is 14 residues long. The germline V gene encodes CDR1 MNHEY and CDR2 SMNVEV (reference sequence). V lost 4 bases and J lost 1; bases outside the gene matches: 1.

In DNA form, the CDR3 reads TGTGCCAGCAGACGCACACTTGGGAGGGGGCTGGACACTGAAGCTTTCTTT. It specifies CASRRTLGRGLDTEAFF. The chain uses TRBV5-5 and TRBJ1-1; TRBD1 matches at 7 bases. The V and J ends lost 5 bases and 3 bases, in that order; junction bases with no gene match: 16. The CDR3 covers 17 residues. CDR1 is SGHKS, CDR2 YYEKEE, per germline (reference sequence).

This rearrangement joins TRBV29-1 to TRBJ2-1; D remains ambiguous. Germline V CDR1 and CDR2: SQVTM, ANQGSEA. The CDR3 contains 11 residues. V was clipped by 3 bases and J by 9 bases, with 9 bases between them. This CDR3 is CSVDTLLEQFF. In nucleotides, the CDR3 is TGCAGCGTTGACACTTTACTTGAGCAGTTCTTC.

The chain uses TRBV18 and TRBJ2-5; D ambiguous. Germline CDR1 KGHSH, CDR2 LQKENI. This CDR3 region has 13 residues. The V and J ends lost 2 bases and 1 base respectively, with 5 bases between them. The CDR3 protein is CASSPGIQETQYF. For the CDR3, the DNA is TGTGCCAGCTCACCAGGGATCCAAGAGACCCAGTACTTC.

This clone has only one observation. The chain links TRBV19 to TRBJ1-5; D not resolved. V lost 5 bases and J 7 bases, leaving 12 bases between the germline ends. Per the germline V gene, CDR1 is LNHDA and CDR2 is SQIVND (reference sequence). The CDR3 is 13 residues long. The CDR3 reads CASSSVDGQPQHF. The CDR3 nucleotides read TGTGCCAGTAGTTCAGTGGACGGGCAGCCCCAGCATTTT.

This chain connects TRBV29-1 to TRBJ1-5; D not resolved. With 7 bases removed from V and 0 bases from J, the gap between germline ends came to 13 bases. The germline V gene has CDR1 SQVTM and CDR2 ANQGSEA. The CDR3 sequence is 14 residues long. CDR3 loop: CSASQSFSNQPQHF. As DNA, the CDR3 is TGCAGCGCCTCACAGAGCTTTAGCAATCAGCCCCAGCATTTT.

The rearrangement links TRBV7-9 to TRBJ2-3; D perhaps matches TRBD1 (5 bases). CDR3 length: 16 amino acids. V was shortened by 2 bases and J by 0 bases, with 12 bases between the two germline ends. Germline CDR1 and CDR2: SEHNR and FQNEAQ (reference sequence). The CDR3 DNA reads TGTGCCAGCAGCTTACTGGCGGACACGAGCACAGATACGCAGTATTTT. Translated, it gives CASSLLADTSTDTQYF.

This rearrangement joins TRBV13 to TRBJ2-3, with 11 bases lining up with TRBD2. There are 13 residues in the CDR3. V was pared by 1 base and J by 14 bases, with 5 bases of the junction left unmatched. CDR1 and CDR2 (germline): PRHDT, FYEKMQ (reference sequence). CDR3: CASSLVLAGARYF. In DNA, the CDR3 is TGTGCCAGCAGCTTAGTACTAGCGGGAGCAAGGTATTTT.

The CDR3 coding sequence is TGTGCCAGCAGCTCTTGGACAGGTCACACCGGGGAGCTGTTTTTT. Translating gives CASSSWTGHTGELFF. V is TRBV7-6 and J is TRBJ2-2; TRBD1 matches 7 bases. The ends lost 4 bases at V and 3 bases at J; junction bases unmatched: 5. There are 15 residues in the CDR3. CDR1 and CDR2 from the germline V gene are SGHVS and FNYEAQ.

The rearrangement uses TRBV7-8 and TRBJ2-1; perhaps TRBD1 as D (6 bases). V gave up 2 bases and J gave up 2 bases, with 13 bases separating them. Germline V gene lookup returns CDR1 SGHVS and CDR2 FQNEAQ. CDR3 length: 16 residues. The CDR3 sequence is CASSLIPQGAYNEQFF. CDR3 sequence (DNA): TGTGCCAGCAGCTTAATTCCACAGGGCGCCTACAATGAGCAGTTCTTC. Full variable domain (rest looked up from reference TRBV7-8 and TRBJ2-1): GAGVSQSPRYKVAKRGQDVALRCDPISGHVSLFWYQQALGQGPEFLTYFQNEAQLDKSGLPSDRFFAERPEGSVSTLKIQRTQQEDSAVYLCASSLIPQGAYNEQFFGPGTRLTVL.

The chain couples TRBV2 to TRBJ2-3; D not resolved. The CDR3 totals 13 residues. Germline V lookup: CDR1 SNHLY, CDR2 FYNNEI. The germline V and J ends were trimmed by 4 bases and 1 base, with 6 bases remaining between them. The CDR3 DNA follows: TGTGCCAGCAGTGGTAGGGGCACAGATACGCAGTATTTT. Protein: CASSGRGTDTQYF.

V gene TRBV27 combines with J gene TRBJ2-7; 9 bases match TRBD1. The CDR3 consists of 17 residues. V lost 1 base, J lost 3 bases, and 10 bases stayed unmatched. The germline V gene encodes CDR1 MNHEY and CDR2 SMNVEV (reference sequence). CDR3 nucleotides: TGTGCCAGCAGTTTATTCTTTGTTCGGGGACAGGGCTACGAGCAGTACTTC. Translating it yields CASSLFFVRGQGYEQYF.

CDR3 sequence (DNA): TGTGCCAGCTCACCATTGGACAGGGGAGAGCAGTACTTC. This codes for CASSPLDRGEQYF. This chain uses TRBV18 with TRBJ2-7; 9 bases are shared with TRBD1. Germline CDR1 is KGHSH and CDR2 is LQKENI. The CDR3 has 13 residues. J gave up 7 bases and V 2 bases, and 3 bases lay outside the gene matches.

This chain joins TRBV18 and TRBJ2-5, with D tentatively TRBD2 (6 bases). V was shortened by 2 bases and J by 2 bases, with 12 bases between the two germline ends. CDR1 and CDR2 (germline): KGHSH, LQKENI. The CDR3 spans 15 residues. The CDR3 loop is CASSPGAGFQETQYF. CDR3 nucleotide sequence: TGTGCCAGCTCACCAGGGGCGGGGTTTCAAGAGACCCAGTACTTC.

The chain links TRBV6-6 to TRBJ2-7; D is uncertain. Germline V gene data show CDR1 as MNHNY and CDR2 as SVGAGI (reference sequence). V was clipped by 7 bases and J by 3 bases, with 19 bases between them. This CDR3 has 15 residues. The CDR3 reads CASINIEFGVYEQYF. The CDR3 nucleotides read TGTGCCAGCATCAACATTGAATTCGGTGTCTACGAGCAGTACTTC.

CDR3 nucleotides: TGTGCCAGCAGCCCGGGACCAACGTCGGGAGAGACCCAGTACTTC. Protein: CASSPGPTSGETQYF. This chain uses TRBV2 with TRBJ2-5; D possibly matches TRBD1 or TRBD2 (5 bases each). From germline, CDR1 is SNHLY and CDR2 FYNNEI. This CDR3 is built from 15 residues. The V end was cut by 6 bases, the J end by 4 bases, with 18 bases between.

The chain carries TRBV5-1 and TRBJ2-7; 7 positions agree with TRBD1. The CDR3 is made up of 13 amino acids. The germline CDR1 and CDR2 sequences are SGHRS and YFSETQ. Trimming took 3 bases from V and 1 from J; bases not matched to a gene: 1. Here the CDR3 DNA reads TGCGCCAGCAGCTGGGGACAGTCCTACGAGCAGTACTTC. This encodes CASSWGQSYEQYF.

This chain joins TRBV5-1 and TRBJ2-7; 13 bases match TRBD2. V lost 4 bases, J lost 2 bases, and 6 bases stayed unmatched. The CDR3 loop spans 16 amino acids. Germline lookup yields CDR1 SGHRS and CDR2 YFSETQ. CDR3 nucleotide sequence: TGCGCCAGCAGCCAAGGACTAGCGGGAGAGCCCTACGAGCAGTACTTC. Its protein product is CASSQGLAGEPYEQYF.

V and J are TRBV7-3 and TRBJ2-1, with 7 bases identical to TRBD1. Germline assignment: CDR1 SGHTA and CDR2 FQGTGA. The CDR3 extends over 13 amino acids. V gave up 1 base and J gave up 7 bases; unmatched junction bases: 1. The CDR3 sequence: CASSLNRGNEQFF. In nucleotides, the CDR3 is TGTGCCAGCAGCTTAAACAGGGGAAATGAGCAGTTCTTC.